This T cell receptor (beta chain) stems from a study of cytomegalovirus exposure and HLA in healthy donors. Concerning this clone itself: Its antigen is not identified.

60 Vbeta and 13 Jbeta primers were used in PCR. Per the authors' pipeline: Counted up in a later analysis, unique TCR beta chains came to about 83 million, with around 9.9 million shared. The assay was immunoSEQ multiplex PCR, and TCRdb's table has in-frame clones only and misses some. V, J and clone size derive from that table, while D and trimming were established from the DNA sequence. The table includes roughly 140,000 clones, 60% to 85% detected once. Study observations and caveats: Analyses of presence/absence relied on an assumption of roughly uniform sequencing depth across donors. Beyond CMV serostatus, there was no information to go on about immune exposure. When analyzed later, the rates of TCR association showed variation by HLA locus, with DRB1 the most and HLA-C the fewest.

V lost 4 bases and J 8 bases, leaving 15 bases between the germline ends. This CDR3 comprises 14 residues. The germline CDR1 and CDR2 sequences are SGHRS and YFSETQ. Sequencing was performed on PBMCs. This TCR came from a male donor in good health and CMV-seronegative. The chain uses TRBV5-1 and TRBJ1-4, with D possibly TRBD1 on 5 matching bases. Here the CDR3 reads CASSPGHGSEKLFF. CDR3 bases: TGCGCCAGCAGCCCTGGACACGGTTCAGAAAAACTGTTTTTT.